This T cell receptor (beta chain) derives from a study of spatial heterogeneity in lung cancer. In the study overall: Consistent detection of more beta-chain than alpha-chain sequences was observed. The study's findings and limits: Ubiquitous expanded tumor TCRs were seen in blood more at resection than at follow-up.

Of note for this clonotype: Its antigen is not known.

TCRdb fed the 5' RACE reads into MiXCR, producing one record per CDR3 protein. Altogether some 100,000 distinct CDR3 sequences are present, about 12% being singletons, with the ten largest covering over 40%. Germline CDR1 reads MNHEY; CDR2 reads SVGAGI. V shed 1 base, J shed 4 bases, and the junction held 4 bases outside the gene matches. The CDR3 covers 14 residues. Time point specified: sample taken at primary tumor resection. Unsorted whole RNA of tumor, nontumor lung or frozen PBMC was sequenced. This clonotype originated in a male donor with early-stage non-small cell lung cancer. This rearrangement joins TRBV6-5 to TRBJ2-7; 7 positions agree with TRBD1. The sequencing here drew on PBMCs, taken at surgery. The CDR3 DNA reads TGTGCCAGCAGTTACTGGGGACAGAGATACGAGCAGTACTTC. Translation gives CASSYWGQRYEQYF.